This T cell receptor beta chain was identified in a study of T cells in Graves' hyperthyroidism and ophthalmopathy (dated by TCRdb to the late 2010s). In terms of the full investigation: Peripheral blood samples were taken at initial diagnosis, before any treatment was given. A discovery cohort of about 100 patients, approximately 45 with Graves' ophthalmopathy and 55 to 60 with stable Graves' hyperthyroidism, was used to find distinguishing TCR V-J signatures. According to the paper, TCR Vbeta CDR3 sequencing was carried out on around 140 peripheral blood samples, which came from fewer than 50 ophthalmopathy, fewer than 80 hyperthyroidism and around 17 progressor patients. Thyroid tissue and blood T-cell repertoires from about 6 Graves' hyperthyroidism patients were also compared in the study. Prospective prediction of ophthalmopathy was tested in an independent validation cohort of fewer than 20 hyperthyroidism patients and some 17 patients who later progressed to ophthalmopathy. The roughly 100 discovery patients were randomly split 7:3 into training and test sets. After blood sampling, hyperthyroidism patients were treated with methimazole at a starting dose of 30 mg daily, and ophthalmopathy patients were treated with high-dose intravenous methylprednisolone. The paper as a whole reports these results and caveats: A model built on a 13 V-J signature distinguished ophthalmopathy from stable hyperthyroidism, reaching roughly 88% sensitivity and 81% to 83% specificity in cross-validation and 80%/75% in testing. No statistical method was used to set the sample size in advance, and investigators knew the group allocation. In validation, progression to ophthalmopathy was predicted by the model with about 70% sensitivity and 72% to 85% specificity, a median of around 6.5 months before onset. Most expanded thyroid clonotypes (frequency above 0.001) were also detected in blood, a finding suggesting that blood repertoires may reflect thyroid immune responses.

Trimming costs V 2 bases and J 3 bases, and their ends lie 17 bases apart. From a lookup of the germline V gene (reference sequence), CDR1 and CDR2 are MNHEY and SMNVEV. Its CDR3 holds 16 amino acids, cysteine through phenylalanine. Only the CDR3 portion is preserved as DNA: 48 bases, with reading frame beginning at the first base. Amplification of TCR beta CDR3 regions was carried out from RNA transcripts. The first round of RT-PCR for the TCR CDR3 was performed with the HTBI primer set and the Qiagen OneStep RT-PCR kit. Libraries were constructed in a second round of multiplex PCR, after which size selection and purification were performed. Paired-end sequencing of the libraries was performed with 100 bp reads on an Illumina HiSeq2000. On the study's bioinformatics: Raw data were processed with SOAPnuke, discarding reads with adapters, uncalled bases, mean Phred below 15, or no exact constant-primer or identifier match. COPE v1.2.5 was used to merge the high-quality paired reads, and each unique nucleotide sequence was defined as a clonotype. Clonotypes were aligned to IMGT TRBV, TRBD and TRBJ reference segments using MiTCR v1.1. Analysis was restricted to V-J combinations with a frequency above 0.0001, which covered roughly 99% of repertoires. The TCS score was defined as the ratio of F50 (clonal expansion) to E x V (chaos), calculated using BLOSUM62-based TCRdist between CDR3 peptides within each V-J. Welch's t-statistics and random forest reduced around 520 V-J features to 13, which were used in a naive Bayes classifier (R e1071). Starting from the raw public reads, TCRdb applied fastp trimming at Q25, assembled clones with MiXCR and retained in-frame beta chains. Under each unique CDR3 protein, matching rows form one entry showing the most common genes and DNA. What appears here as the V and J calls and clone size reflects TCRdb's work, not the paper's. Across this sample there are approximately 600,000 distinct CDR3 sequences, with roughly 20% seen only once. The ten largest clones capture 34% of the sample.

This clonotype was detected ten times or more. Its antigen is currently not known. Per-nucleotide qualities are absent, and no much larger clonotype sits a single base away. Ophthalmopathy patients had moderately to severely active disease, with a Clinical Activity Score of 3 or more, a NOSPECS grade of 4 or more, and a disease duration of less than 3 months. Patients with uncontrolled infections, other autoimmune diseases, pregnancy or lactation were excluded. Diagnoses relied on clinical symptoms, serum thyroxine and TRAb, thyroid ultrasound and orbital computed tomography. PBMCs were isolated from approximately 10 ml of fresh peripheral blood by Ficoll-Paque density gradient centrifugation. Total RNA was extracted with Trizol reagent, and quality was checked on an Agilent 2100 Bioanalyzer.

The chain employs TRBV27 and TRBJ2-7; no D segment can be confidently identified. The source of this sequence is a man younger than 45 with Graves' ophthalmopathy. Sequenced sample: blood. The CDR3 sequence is CASSLESVNRGYEQYF. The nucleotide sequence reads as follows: TGTGCCAGCAGTTTAGAATCGGTTAACAGAGGCTACGAGCAGTACTTC.